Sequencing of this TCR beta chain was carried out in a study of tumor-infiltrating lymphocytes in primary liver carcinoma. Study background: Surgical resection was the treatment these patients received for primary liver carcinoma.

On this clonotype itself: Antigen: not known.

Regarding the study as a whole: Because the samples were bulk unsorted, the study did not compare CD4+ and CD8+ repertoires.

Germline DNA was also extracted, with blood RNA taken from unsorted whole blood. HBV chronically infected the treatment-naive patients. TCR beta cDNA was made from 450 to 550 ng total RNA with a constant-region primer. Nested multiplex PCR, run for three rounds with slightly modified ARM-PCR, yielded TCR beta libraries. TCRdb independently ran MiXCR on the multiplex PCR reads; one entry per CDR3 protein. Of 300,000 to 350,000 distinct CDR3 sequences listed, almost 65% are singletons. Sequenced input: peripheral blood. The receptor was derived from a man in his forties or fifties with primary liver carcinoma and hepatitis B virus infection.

CDR3 DNA: TGTGCCAGCAGTAAAACTTATTACAATGAGCAGTTCTTC. It encodes CASSKTYYNEQFF. The V call is TRBV11-2, the J call TRBJ2-1; no definite D call. Germline-derived CDR1 and CDR2 are SGHAT and FQNNGV. CDR3 size: 13 residues. The V and J ends lost 6 bases and 4 bases respectively, with 10 bases between them.